This T cell receptor (beta chain) was recovered during a study of T-cell reconstitution after alpha-beta-depleted transplantation in children. The CDR3 length is 15 residues. Trimming left V 0 bases short and J 6 bases short, with 13 bases between. The germline gives CDR1 SGHRS, CDR2 YFSETQ. Researchers prepared the TCRbeta library using unique molecular identifiers, the study reports. TCRdb itself ran the PCR reads through MiXCR, one entry per CDR3 protein. The sample has 450,000 to 600,000 distinct CDR3 sequences, 32% seen once. This receptor was taken from a human donor who donated a stem cell graft to a child with aplastic anemia. Material: PBMCs from the stem cell graft donor, obtained from the stem cell graft. V usage is TRBV5-1 and J usage is TRBJ1-5; D is perhaps TRBD1 (5 bases). This CDR3 reads CASSLGGAEGQPQHF. The CDR3 coding sequence is TGCGCCAGCAGCTTGGGAGGGGCAGAAGGTCAGCCCCAGCATTTT.